The clone carrying this TCR beta chain was counted many times. Its antigen is unidentified. The sample comes from a study of T-cell reconstitution after alpha-beta-depleted transplantation in children. Study-level points and caveats: From newly produced T cells came most of the T-cell counts and diversity one year after transplant. Recipient T cells and thymic progenitors that survived were the source of the high TCRbeta diversity seen at day 60 in some patients. Alpha-beta T cells about two months after transplant reportedly derived from several hundred expanded graft clones.

Preparing the TCRbeta library involved the use of unique molecular identifiers. TCRdb re-called the PCR reads with MiXCR, one entry per CDR3 protein. Here the sample spans some 200,000 distinct CDR3 sequences, about 8.4% being singletons. Trimming took off 0 bases at V and 2 bases at J, with 7 bases between the two ends. Germline V gene sequence: CDR1 LGHNA, CDR2 YNFKEQ. This CDR3 region has 14 residues. The receptor comes from a male patient between 2 and 10 years old who had a stem cell transplant for acute myeloid leukemia, so the T cells may come from the graft donor. This sequence joins TRBV4-2 and TRBJ2-5; TRBD2 might be the D (5 bases). The sample here was PBMCs, mostly from graft donor cells, taken 360 days after TCRalphabeta/CD19-depleted stem cell transplant. CDR3 in DNA: TGTGCCAGCAGCCAAGACGCGGGTCAAGAGACCCAGTACTTC. Protein: CASSQDAGQETQYF.